A selection of T cell receptor beta chains follows, all from one sample in a study of cytomegalovirus exposure and HLA in healthy donors. Assay used: immunoSEQ multiplex PCR; TCRdb lists only in-frame clones, some missing. The sample has about 130,000 clones; roughly 70% are singletons. Sequencing was performed on PBMCs. These receptors came from a man aged 35-49 years in good health and CMV-seropositive. CDR3s include the opening cysteine and the closing phenylalanine or tryptophan. Each record gives: V gene, clone size, J gene, D gene, CDR3 protein, CDR3 DNA. A D gene is named only where the DNA matches it firmly. Clone size is shown for a subset of rows, as once, few, many or a class of expanded clone.

>TRBV19|NA|TRBJ1-5|TRBD1
CASSIEGNRGHQPQHF
TGTGCCAGTAGTATAGAGGGAAACAGGGGCCATCAGCCCCAGCATTTT
>TRBV6-5|NA|TRBJ1-4|TRBD1
CASSSPGQGHEKLFF
TGTGCCAGCAGCTCTCCGGGACAGGGGCATGAAAAACTGTTTTTT
>TRBV5-1|NA|TRBJ2-4|TRBD1
CASSLAQGAGNIQYF
TGCGCCAGCAGCTTGGCACAGGGGGCTGGAAACATTCAGTACTTC
>TRBV15|NA|TRBJ2-1|NA
CATSGWNRGGSYNEQFF
TGTGCCACCAGCGGATGGAACAGGGGGGGCTCCTACAATGAGCAGTTCTTC
>TRBV10-3|few|TRBJ2-7|NA
CAISDYPFKPYEQYF
TGTGCCATCAGTGATTACCCCTTCAAGCCCTACGAGCAGTACTTC
>TRBV2|NA|TRBJ2-7|TRBD2
CASSLAGGYEQYF
TGTGCCAGCAGTCTAGCGGGAGGATACGAGCAGTACTTC
>TRBV18|NA|TRBJ1-1|NA
CASSPSLNTEAFF
TGTGCCAGCTCACCGAGTTTGAACACTGAAGCTTTCTTT
>TRBV5-4|NA|TRBJ1-5|TRBD1
CASSDPGQPDQPQHF
TGTGCCAGCAGCGACCCGGGACAGCCGGATCAGCCCCAGCATTTT
>TRBV13|NA|TRBJ1-1|NA
CASSLARRIGFMNTEAFF
TGTGCCAGCAGCTTGGCTCGCCGAATCGGGTTCATGAACACTGAAGCTTTCTTT
>TRBV27|NA|TRBJ1-6|NA
CASSPWTDYNSPLHF
TGTGCCAGCAGTCCATGGACAGATTATAATTCACCCCTCCACTTT
>TRBV28|NA|TRBJ1-2|NA
CASNSNYGYTF
TGTGCCAGTAACTCTAACTATGGCTACACCTTC
>TRBV19|NA|TRBJ1-1|NA
CASSILVNTEAFF
TGTGCCAGTAGTATTTTAGTGAACACTGAAGCTTTCTTT
>TRBV7-8|NA|TRBJ1-2|NA
CASSSRESDYGYTF
TGTGCCAGCAGCTCCAGGGAAAGCGACTATGGCTACACCTTC
>TRBV6-5|NA|TRBJ2-7|NA
CASSSAYEQYF
TGTGCCAGCAGTTCTGCCTACGAGCAGTACTTC
>TRBV27|NA|TRBJ2-7|NA
CASSLMGRGAYEQYF
TGTGCCAGCAGTTTAATGGGCAGGGGAGCCTACGAGCAGTACTTC
>TRBV6-5|NA|TRBJ1-2|TRBD1
CASSYTTGVGYGYTF
TGTGCCAGCAGTTACACTACAGGGGTTGGCTATGGCTACACCTTC
>TRBV19|NA|TRBJ2-1|NA
CASTRAQDYNEQFF
TGTGCCAGTACTCGCGCCCAGGATTACAATGAGCAGTTCTTC
>TRBV30|NA|TRBJ2-1|TRBD2
CAWGLWTSGKDNEQFF
TGTGCCTGGGGCCTTTGGACTAGCGGGAAGGACAATGAGCAGTTCTTC
>TRBV28|NA|TRBJ1-3|TRBD1
CASRPGQGAGNTIYF
TGTGCCAGCAGACCGGGACAGGGGGCTGGAAACACCATATATTTT
>TRBV7-8|NA|TRBJ2-7|TRBD1
CASSLARRQGSDYEQYF
TGTGCCAGCAGCTTAGCGCGCCGACAGGGATCCGACTACGAGCAGTACTTC
>TRBV7-2|NA|TRBJ2-4|NA
CASSLVGPGGKNIQYF
TGTGCCAGCAGCTTAGTGGGGCCCGGCGGCAAAAACATTCAGTACTTC
>TRBV2|NA|TRBJ1-2|TRBD1
CASSPSGTGTHYGYTF
TGTGCCAGCAGCCCCTCCGGGACAGGGACTCACTATGGCTACACCTTC
>TRBV5-4|NA|TRBJ1-4|NA
CASRQATNEKLFF
TGTGCCAGCCGACAAGCAACTAATGAAAAACTGTTTTTT
>TRBV5-1|once|TRBJ1-2|NA
CASSLRRTDLYGYTF
TGCGCCAGCAGCTTGCGGAGGACGGACCTCTATGGCTACACCTTC
>TRBV28|NA|TRBJ2-7|NA
CASRVGGGYEQYF
TGTGCCAGCAGGGTAGGGGGGGGCTACGAGCAGTACTTC
>TRBV14|NA|TRBJ2-1|NA
CASSQNQLDEQFF
TGTGCCAGCAGCCAAAACCAACTGGATGAGCAGTTCTTC
>TRBV7-8|NA|TRBJ2-1|NA
CASSTIGEQFF
TGTGCCAGCAGTACGATCGGTGAGCAGTTCTTC
>TRBV27|NA|TRBJ2-2|TRBD2
CASSPTSGGTNGGELFF
TGTGCCAGCAGCCCGACTAGCGGGGGAACAAACGGCGGGGAGCTGTTTTTT
>TRBV19|NA|TRBJ1-3|TRBD1
CASSQGTGSSRGNTIYF
TGTGCCAGTAGCCAAGGGACAGGGTCTTCGCGGGGAAACACCATATATTTT
>TRBV6-6|NA|TRBJ2-2|NA
CASSTNGGTGELFF
TGTGCCAGCAGCACGAACGGTGGCACCGGGGAGCTGTTTTTT
>TRBV28|NA|TRBJ1-2|NA
CASSKPGGYGYTF
TGTGCCAGCAGTAAGCCGGGTGGGTATGGCTACACCTTC
>TRBV5-5|NA|TRBJ2-2|NA
CASSLSMLEGSTGELFF
TGTGCCAGCAGCTTATCAATGTTGGAGGGGAGCACCGGGGAGCTGTTTTTT
>TRBV27|few|TRBJ2-1|NA
CASGFTNEQFF
TGTGCCAGCGGCTTTACCAATGAGCAGTTCTTC
>TRBV19|NA|TRBJ2-3|TRBD2
CASSADGAGRTSGRDTQYF
TGTGCCAGTAGTGCGGACGGCGCGGGTCGGACTAGCGGGAGAGATACGCAGTATTTT
>TRBV18|few|TRBJ1-6|TRBD1
CASSPVTGNSPLHF
TGTGCCAGCTCACCAGTGACAGGGAATTCACCCCTCCACTTT
>TRBV2|NA|TRBJ2-3|NA
CASRAGQLTDTQYF
TGTGCCAGCAGAGCCGGACAGCTCACAGATACGCAGTATTTT
>TRBV30|NA|TRBJ2-3|TRBD2
CAWWTSGSTDTQYF
TGTGCCTGGTGGACTAGCGGAAGCACAGATACGCAGTATTTT
>TRBV5-8|NA|TRBJ1-5|TRBD1
CASRYGTGINQPQHF
TGTGCCAGCAGATACGGGACAGGGATAAATCAGCCCCAGCATTTT
>TRBV2|NA|TRBJ1-4|NA
CASSERGVHVNEKLFF
TGTGCCAGCAGTGAGCGGGGGGTTCACGTTAATGAAAAACTGTTTTTT
>TRBV4-1|NA|TRBJ1-1|NA
CASSQDLITEAFF
TGCGCCAGCAGCCAAGACTTAATTACTGAAGCTTTCTTT
>TRBV7-9|NA|TRBJ1-5|TRBD1
CASSLDGTVNQPQHF
TGTGCCAGCAGCTTAGACGGGACAGTTAATCAGCCCCAGCATTTT
>TRBV5-1|NA|TRBJ1-1|NA
CASSLVGSEAFF
TGCGCCAGCAGCTTGGTGGGCAGTGAAGCTTTCTTT
>TRBV20-1|NA|TRBJ2-3|NA
CSASGKDTQYF
TGCAGTGCTAGCGGGAAAGATACGCAGTATTTT